The following is a T cell receptor beta chain sequence with its context. What it binds is not known. The data are from a study of cytomegalovirus exposure and HLA in healthy donors. Both 60 Vbeta primers and 13 Jbeta primers went into the PCR. Sequencing used immunoSEQ multiplex PCR; TCRdb keeps in-frame clones, though not all of them. Found here are more than 80,000 clones, roughly four fifths of them singletons; the top ten hold around 17%. Study-wide results and caveats: When the data were analyzed later, several of the most significant clusters appeared to be linked to common viral pathogens. Reports state that TCR beta sequences accurately predicted most subjects' HLA-A and HLA-B alleles.

In germline, CDR1 is MNHEY, CDR2 SVGAGI. Unmatched junction bases numbered 4, after V lost 6 bases and J lost 11 bases. The CDR3 loop spans 11 amino acids. The source is a woman in her fifties or sixties in good health and CMV-seropositive. The V and J genes are TRBV6-5 and TRBJ2-1; 7 bases line up with TRBD2. Sequences were obtained from PBMCs. The CDR3 here is CASSFSGQQFF. In DNA form, the CDR3 reads TGTGCCAGCAGCTTTAGCGGGCAGCAGTTCTTC.